This T cell receptor beta chain derives from a study of shared clonotypes between healthy human individuals. Study results and limitations: Measured sharing among donors was expected to vary with sequencing depth.

The healthy adult donors were HIV-negative and reported no recent acute infections or vaccinations. In the case of this clone: Its target is not known.

The test was conducted at deep level. The protocol was immunoSEQ multiplex PCR, while the TCRdb copy is restricted to in-frame clones and leaves out a portion. The sample consists of fewer than 600,000 clones, approximately 71% of them appearing once. Germline trimming cut 6 bases from V and 5 bases from J; bases unmatched to any gene: 6. Germline assignment: CDR1 MDHEN and CDR2 SYDVKM. This CDR3 has 14 residues. This TCR was sampled from a woman aged 40 to 49 in good health. Some clones in this sample may be carry-over from other donors' samples. This chain links TRBV28 with TRBJ1-4; 7 positions match TRBD1. Sequenced sample: PBMCs. DNA for the CDR3: TGTGCCAGCAGCCACGGGACAGAAAATGAAAAACTGTTTTTT. This encodes CASSHGTENEKLFF. The full variable domain, in which reference TRBV28 and TRBJ1-4 provide the parts outside the CDR3, is DVKVTQSSRYLVKRTGEKVFLECVQDMDHENMFWYRQDPGLGLRLIYFSYDVKMKEKGDIPEGYSVSREKKERFSLILESASTNQTSMYLCASSHGTENEKLFFGSGTQLSVL.